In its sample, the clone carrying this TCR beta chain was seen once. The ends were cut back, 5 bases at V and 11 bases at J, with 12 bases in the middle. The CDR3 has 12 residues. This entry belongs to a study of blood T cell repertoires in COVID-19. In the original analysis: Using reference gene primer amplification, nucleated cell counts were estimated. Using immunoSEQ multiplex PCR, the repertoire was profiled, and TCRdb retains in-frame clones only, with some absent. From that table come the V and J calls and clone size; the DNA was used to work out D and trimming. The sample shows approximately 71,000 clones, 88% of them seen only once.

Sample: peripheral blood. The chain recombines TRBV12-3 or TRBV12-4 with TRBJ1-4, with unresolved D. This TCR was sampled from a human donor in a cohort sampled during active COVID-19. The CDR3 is CASSPPTRKLFF. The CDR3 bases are TGTGCCAGCAGTCCGCCGACGCGGAAACTGTTTTTT.